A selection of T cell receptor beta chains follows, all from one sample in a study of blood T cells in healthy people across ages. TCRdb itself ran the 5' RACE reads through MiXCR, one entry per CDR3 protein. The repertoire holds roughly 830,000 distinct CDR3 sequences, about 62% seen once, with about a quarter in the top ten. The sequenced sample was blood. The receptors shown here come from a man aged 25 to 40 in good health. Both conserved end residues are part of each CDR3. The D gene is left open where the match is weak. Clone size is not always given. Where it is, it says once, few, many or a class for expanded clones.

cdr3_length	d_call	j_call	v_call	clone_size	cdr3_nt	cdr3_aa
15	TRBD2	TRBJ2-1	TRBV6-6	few	TGTGCCAGCAGTTACAAGCGGGGGGGCTACAATGAGCAGTTCTTC	CASSYKRGGYNEQFF
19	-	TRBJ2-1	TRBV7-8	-	TGTGCCAGCAGCTGGCCCATAGGGGGGGGGGGTGCCTCTTACAATGAGCAGTTCTTC	CASSWPIGGGGASYNEQFF
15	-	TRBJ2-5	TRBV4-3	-	TGCGCCAGCAGCCAAGATCGGGGTCTTAAAGAGACCCAGTACTTC	CASSQDRGLKETQYF
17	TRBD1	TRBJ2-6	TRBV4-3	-	TGCGCCAGCAGCCGGGACAGGGGTTTTTCTGGGGCCAACGTCCTGACTTTC	CASSRDRGFSGANVLTF
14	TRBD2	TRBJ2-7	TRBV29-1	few	TGCAGCGTTGCGTTTTCTCTAGCGGGCTACGAGCAGTACTTC	CSVAFSLAGYEQYF
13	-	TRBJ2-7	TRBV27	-	TGTGCCAGCAGTTGGAACCTGGGGTACGAGCAGTACTTC	CASSWNLGYEQYF
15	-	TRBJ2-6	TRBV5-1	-	TGCGCCAGCAGCAAGGGACCACCTGGGGCCAACGTCCTGACTTTC	CASSKGPPGANVLTF
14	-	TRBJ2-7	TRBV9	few	TGTGCCAGCAGCGTCATCGACAGCTCCCACGAGCAGTACTTC	CASSVIDSSHEQYF
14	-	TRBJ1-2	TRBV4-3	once	TGCGCCAGCAGCCAAGATTATGGCAGTTGGGGCTACACCTTC	CASSQDYGSWGYTF
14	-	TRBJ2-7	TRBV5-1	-	TGCGCCAGCAGCTTGGTTGGGGGCGAGGACGAGCAGTACTTC	CASSLVGGEDEQYF
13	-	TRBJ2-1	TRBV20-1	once	TGCAGTGCGGGGGGGGCCAGGGCCCATGAGCAGTTCTTC	CSAGGARAHEQFF
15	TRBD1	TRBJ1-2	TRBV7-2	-	TGTGCCAGCAGGAGGACAGGGTTCCGAAACTATGGCTACACCTTC	CASRRTGFRNYGYTF
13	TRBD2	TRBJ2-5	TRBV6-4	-	TGTGCCAGCAGTGACTCGCGGGGGGAGACCCAGTACTTC	CASSDSRGETQYF
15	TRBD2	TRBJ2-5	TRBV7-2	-	TGTGCCAGCAGGGAGGGACTAGCGGTTACCAATGAGCAGTACTTC	CASREGLAVTNEQYF
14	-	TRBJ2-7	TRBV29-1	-	TGCAGCGTTGATCGTGGAGGGGCAGGGTACGAGCAGTACTTC	CSVDRGGAGYEQYF
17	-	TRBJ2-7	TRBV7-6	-	TGTGCCAGCAGCTTAGCAGAGGGGGAGCTTACCCCCTACGAGCAGTACTTC	CASSLAEGELTPYEQYF
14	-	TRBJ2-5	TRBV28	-	TGTGCCAGCGTCCCCCAACTTCGGGGCAAGACCCAGTACTTC	CASVPQLRGKTQYF
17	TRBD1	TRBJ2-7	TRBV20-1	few	TGCAGTGCTAGAGCTCTTTCGCCGGGACAGATTACCTACGAGCAGTACTTC	CSARALSPGQITYEQYF
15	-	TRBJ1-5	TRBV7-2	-	TGTGCCAGCAGCCCCGCGGGGGGGAGCAATCAGCCCCAGCATTTT	CASSPAGGSNQPQHF
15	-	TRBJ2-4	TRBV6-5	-	TGTGCCAGCAGTTTGAACAATTTAGCCAAAAACATTCAGTACTTC	CASSLNNLAKNIQYF
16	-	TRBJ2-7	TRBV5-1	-	TGCGCCAGCAGCGCACGGGTTCTAGGGAAGATTCTCGAGCAGTACTTC	CASSARVLGKILEQYF
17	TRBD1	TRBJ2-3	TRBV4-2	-	TGTGCCAGCAGCCAGGCACCGGGACAGGGGCTAACAGATACGCAGTATTTT	CASSQAPGQGLTDTQYF
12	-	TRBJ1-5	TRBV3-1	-	TGTGCCAGCAGCTTAAGGAATCAGCCCCAGCATTTT	CASSLRNQPQHF
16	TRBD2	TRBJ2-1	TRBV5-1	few	TGCGCCAGCAGCAGAGGACTAGCGGGGGGGTTAAATGAGCAGTTCTTC	CASSRGLAGGLNEQFF
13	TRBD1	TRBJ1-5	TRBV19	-	TGTGCCAGTACCGGAGGACAGGATCAGCCCCAGCATTTT	CASTGGQDQPQHF
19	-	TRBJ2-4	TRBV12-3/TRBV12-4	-	TGTGCCAGCAGCCTAGGACAAGAGAGCCGATCAGCCGGGGGAAACATTCAGTACTTC	CASSLGQESRSAGGNIQYF
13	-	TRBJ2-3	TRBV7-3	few	TGTGCCAGCAGCTTATCCCTCGCAGATACGCAGTATTTT	CASSLSLADTQYF
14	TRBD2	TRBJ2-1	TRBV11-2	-	TGTGCCAGCAGCTTTGTACTAGCGGGGGAATGGCAGTTCTTC	CASSFVLAGEWQFF
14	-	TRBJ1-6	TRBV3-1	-	TGTGCCAGCAGCCAAACCCGGGCGAATAGGCCCCTCCACTTT	CASSQTRANRPLHF
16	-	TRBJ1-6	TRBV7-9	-	TGTGCCAGCAGCTTAGAAGGGACGACCTATAATTCACCCCTCCACTTT	CASSLEGTTYNSPLHF
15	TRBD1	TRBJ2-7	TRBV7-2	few	TGTGCCAGCAGCTTAGCAGGGGGCGGTTTTGGCGAGCAGTACTTC	CASSLAGGGFGEQYF
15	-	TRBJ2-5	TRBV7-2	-	TGTGCCAGCAGCCCAGGGGACGGAGATCGGGAGACCCAGTACTTC	CASSPGDGDRETQYF
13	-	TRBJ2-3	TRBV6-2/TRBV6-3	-	TGTGCCAGCAGTTACTCGATTATTGGTACGCAGTATTTT	CASSYSIIGTQYF
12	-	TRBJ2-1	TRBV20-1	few	TGCAGCTGGGGAAACTCCTACAATGAGCAGTTCTTC	CSWGNSYNEQFF
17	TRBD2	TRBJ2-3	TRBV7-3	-	TGTGCCAGCAGCCTTACCGCTAGCGGGGGGGGAACAGATACGCAGTATTTT	CASSLTASGGGTDTQYF
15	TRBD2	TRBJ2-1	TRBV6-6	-	TGTGCCAGCAGTGGGTCGGGACTAGGTCAGAGTGAGCAGTTCTTC	CASSGSGLGQSEQFF
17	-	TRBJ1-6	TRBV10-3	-	TGTGCCATCAGTGAGTCAGCCGGCCGGCGGAGGGGTTCACCCCTCCACTTT	CAISESAGRRRGSPLHF
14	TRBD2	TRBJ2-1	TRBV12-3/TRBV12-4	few	TGTGCCAGCGGAAAAAGACTAGCGGGGAATGAGCAGTTCTTC	CASGKRLAGNEQFF
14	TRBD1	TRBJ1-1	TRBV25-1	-	TGTGCCAGCAGTGAATGGGGACAGGGTAATGAAGCTTTCTTT	CASSEWGQGNEAFF
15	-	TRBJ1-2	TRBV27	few	TGTGCCAGCAGTAAGGCAGGGAACAAATTGAATGGCTACACCTTC	CASSKAGNKLNGYTF
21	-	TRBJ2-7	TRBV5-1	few	TGCGCCAGCAGGTCCCGTCCTGAAACAGGGAGTGATGAGGGAAGTTCCTACGAGCAGTACTTC	CASRSRPETGSDEGSSYEQYF
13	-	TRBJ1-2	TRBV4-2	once	TGTGCCTGCAGCCAAGATATGGGTTATGGCTACACCTTC	CACSQDMGYGYTF